The next 17 T cell receptor beta chains were all read from a single sample in a study of blood T cell repertoires in COVID-19. Assay used: immunoSEQ multiplex PCR; TCRdb lists only in-frame clones, some missing. The repertoire has 270,000 or so clones, around 91% of them found once; the top ten carry 2% to 2.5%. The sample comprised peripheral blood. Receptor source: a woman aged 60-75 years with COVID-19, enrolled during active disease.

The chain has TRBV9 and TRBJ2-1; no clear D. Trimming removed 4 bases from V and 1 base from J, with 9 bases in between. CDR3 length: 14 residues. From germline, CDR1 is SGDLS and CDR2 YYNGEE. Here the CDR3 DNA reads TGTGCCAGCAGCCCCACTCGGTCCTACAATGAGCAGTTCTTC. It translates to CASSPTRSYNEQFF.

V and J are TRBV4-3 and TRBJ1-4; no firm D call. The length of the CDR3 is 14 residues. V was shortened by 0 bases and J by 6 bases, with 8 bases between the two germline ends. Looked up from germline, CDR1 is LGHNA and CDR2 is YSLEER. The CDR3 DNA reads as TGCGCCAGCAGCCAAGATAGATTGCATGAAAAACTGTTTTTT. It specifies CASSQDRLHEKLFF.

V and J are TRBV4-1 and TRBJ1-2, with TRBD1 matching over 11 bases. The CDR3 runs 15 residues. J gave up 4 bases and V 4 bases, and 5 bases lay outside the gene matches. Germline assignment: CDR1 MGHRA and CDR2 YSYEKL. As DNA, the CDR3 is TGCGCCAGCAGCCTTGGACAGGGGGCCCCCTATGGCTACACCTTC. It is translated as CASSLGQGAPYGYTF.

This clone was detected only once. The rearrangement joins TRBV25-1 to TRBJ2-1; 7 nucleotides align to TRBD2. Trimming at V came to 6 bases and at J to 6 bases, leaving 14 bases not matched to a gene. This CDR3 contains 16 residues. The germline CDR1 and CDR2 sequences are MGHDK and SYGVNS. CDR3 DNA: TGTGCCAGCAGCGCTCTGGCGAGCGGGATTGTCAATGAGCAGTTCTTC. Its translation is CASSALASGIVNEQFF.

V is TRBV5-1 and J is TRBJ2-5; 12 bases agree with TRBD1. V was pared by 9 bases and J by 3 bases, with 15 bases of the junction left unmatched. The CDR3 is 17 amino acids. Germline V gives CDR1 SGHRS, CDR2 YFSETQ. Here the CDR3 reads CATAYGVGQGAEETQYF. CDR3 bases: TGCGCCACCGCTTATGGAGTGGGACAGGGGGCCGAAGAGACCCAGTACTTC. The full variable domain, in which reference TRBV5-1 and TRBJ2-5 provide the parts outside the CDR3, is KAGVTQTPRYLIKTRGQQVTLSCSPISGHRSVSWYQQTPGQGLQFLFEYFSETQRNKGNFPGRFSGRQFSNSRSEMNVSTLELGDSALYLCATAYGVGQGAEETQYFGPGTRLLVL.

The V call is TRBV24-1, the J call TRBJ1-5; D remains ambiguous. The CDR3 totals 16 residues. Trimming removed 3 bases from V and 2 bases from J, with 13 bases in between. Germline V gene sequence: CDR1 KGHDR, CDR2 SFDVKD. The CDR3 coding sequence is TGTGCCACCAGTGATCTCGTGAGGCGGTGCAATCAGCCCCAGCATTTT. As protein: CATSDLVRRCNQPQHF.

This chain uses TRBV9 with TRBJ1-6, with D tentatively TRBD1 (6 bases). Per the germline V gene, CDR1 is SGDLS and CDR2 is YYNGEE. Trimming took 0 bases from V and 5 from J, leaving 12 bases between them. The CDR3 length is 16 residues. The CDR3 nucleotides are TGTGCCAGCAGCGTAGGGTCCAGACAGGATAATTCACCCCTCCACTTT. Translation: CASSVGSRQDNSPLHF.

This clone was counted a few times. The J gene is TRBJ1-2, the V gene TRBV6-2 or TRBV6-3; 7 bases are shared with TRBD1. After removal of 5 bases from V and 4 bases from J, the junction contained 4 bases not matched to a gene. The CDR3 runs to 13 residues. Germline-derived CDR1 and CDR2 are MNHEY and SVGEGT. The CDR3 sequence is CASSDWDSYGYTF. DNA for the CDR3: TGTGCCAGCAGTGACTGGGACAGCTATGGCTACACCTTC.

The rearrangement joins TRBV19 to TRBJ1-1; 7 nucleotides align to TRBD1. The ends lost 7 bases at V and 0 bases at J; junction bases unmatched: 8. The germline V gene encodes CDR1 LNHDA and CDR2 SQIVND (reference sequence). The CDR3 is made up of 15 amino acids. The DNA for the CDR3 is TGTGCCAGTACCTGGGACAGCTCCATGAACACTGAAGCTTTCTTT. It translates to CASTWDSSMNTEAFF. Full variable domain (outside the CDR3, taken from reference TRBV19 and TRBJ1-1): DGGITQSPKYLFRKEGQNVTLSCEQNLNHDAMYWYRQDPGQGLRLIYYSQIVNDFQKGDIAEGYSVSREKKESFPLTVTSAQKNPTAFYLCASTWDSSMNTEAFFGQGTRLTVV.

The rearrangement uses TRBV4-3 and TRBJ2-1; D is possibly TRBD1 (6 bases). In germline, CDR1 is LGHNA, CDR2 YSLEER. V was trimmed by 1 base and J by 2 bases, leaving 18 bases between them. The length of the CDR3 is 18 residues. CDR3 loop: CASSQVRGTGIPYNEQFF. The CDR3 DNA reads as TGCGCCAGCAGCCAAGTGAGGGGTACAGGGATCCCCTACAATGAGCAGTTCTTC.

The chain employs TRBV19 and TRBJ2-1, with a weak D call TRBD1 (5 bases). The germline gives CDR1 LNHDA, CDR2 SQIVND (reference sequence). With 2 bases removed from V and 4 bases from J, the gap between germline ends came to 15 bases. The CDR3 spans 16 residues. The CDR3 sequence: CASSISGRVHYNEQFF. CDR3 in DNA: TGTGCCAGTAGTATATCGGGCAGGGTACATTACAATGAGCAGTTCTTC.

V is TRBV7-9 and J is TRBJ1-2; 7 nucleotides line up with TRBD1. V lost 5 bases to trimming and J lost 7 bases; unmatched junction nucleotides: 10. CDR1 is SEHNR and CDR2 is FQNEAQ in the germline V gene (reference sequence). The CDR3 is 14 amino acids. For the CDR3, the DNA is TGTGCCAGCAGCAACTCAGGGGGATCTCCTGGCTACACCTTC. It codes for CASSNSGGSPGYTF.

The genes are TRBV19 and TRBJ2-1; D is possibly TRBD2 (6 bases). This CDR3 contains 14 residues. Germline CDR1 and CDR2: LNHDA and SQIVND (reference sequence). Trimming took off 6 bases at V and 0 bases at J, with 9 bases between the two ends. The CDR3 sequence: CASRGGSSYNEQFF. In DNA form, the CDR3 reads TGTGCCAGTAGGGGGGGTAGCTCCTACAATGAGCAGTTCTTC. The full variable domain, completed using reference TRBV19 and TRBJ2-1, is DGGITQSPKYLFRKEGQNVTLSCEQNLNHDAMYWYRQDPGQGLRLIYYSQIVNDFQKGDIAEGYSVSREKKESFPLTVTSAQKNPTAFYLCASRGGSSYNEQFFGPGTRLTVL.

CDR3 protein: CASRVGHMEEDTQYF. CDR3 DNA: TGTGCCAGCAGGGTGGGACACATGGAGGAAGATACGCAGTATTTT. The chain has TRBV7-9 and TRBJ2-3, with D maybe TRBD1 (6 bases). The CDR3 contains 15 residues. Trimming shortened V by 6 bases and J by 5 bases, and 18 bases separated the two germline ends. The V gene's germline CDR1 is SEHNR and CDR2 FQNEAQ (reference sequence).

This chain joins TRBV5-1 and TRBJ1-1, with a weak D call TRBD1 (5 bases). In germline, CDR1 is SGHRS, CDR2 YFSETQ. V dropped 2 bases and J dropped 0 bases, with 14 bases sitting between them. The CDR3 totals 16 residues. The CDR3 DNA reads TGCGCCAGCAGCTTTCTAGAGACAGCTGTGAACACTGAAGCTTTCTTT. Its protein product is CASSFLETAVNTEAFF.

V usage is TRBV12-3 or TRBV12-4 and J usage is TRBJ1-1, with TRBD1 matching 9 bases. There are 13 residues in the CDR3. The ends lost 7 bases at V and 11 bases at J; junction bases unmatched: 11. CDR3 loop: CASTITGGSRAFF. The DNA for the CDR3 is TGTGCCAGCACTATAACAGGGGGCTCTCGGGCTTTCTTT.

This clone has a single count. V usage is TRBV12-3 or TRBV12-4 and J usage is TRBJ2-1; D gene ambiguous. The CDR3 runs 12 residues. V lost 5 bases to trimming and J lost 8 bases, with 10 bases between them. The CDR3 loop reads CASSPPGDEQFF. The CDR3 DNA is TGTGCCAGCAGTCCCCCAGGTGATGAGCAGTTCTTC.